This T cell receptor beta chain is drawn from a study of Graves' ophthalmopathy and Graves' hyperthyroidism. This clonotype occurred many times. Researchers took RNA transcripts and amplified TCR beta CDR3 regions from them. In the first round, RT-PCR was carried out with HTBI primers, and a multiplex PCR formed the second round. MiXCR, applied by TCRdb to the multiplex PCR reads, yields one record per CDR3 protein. There are about 500,000 distinct CDR3 sequences in the sample; roughly an eighth occur only once, and 9.8% lies in the top ten. Where ophthalmopathy was present, donors had moderate-to-severe activity, CAS ≥3, NOSPECS ≥4 and duration under 3 months. Diagnostic conclusions were grounded in clinical symptoms, serum thyroxine, TRAb, thyroid ultrasound and orbital computed tomography. The PBMCs were taken from roughly 10 ml of fresh peripheral blood. Germline V gives CDR1 SGHTA, CDR2 FQGNSA. V lost 1 base to trimming and J lost 9 bases, with 16 bases between them. The CDR3 length is 15 residues.

J is TRBJ1-5 and V is TRBV7-2; D is possibly TRBD1 (5 bases). Sample: blood. This receptor was obtained from a woman aged 30 to 39 with Graves' ophthalmopathy. The CDR3 loop is CASSLVDGAGWPQHF. The CDR3 bases are TGTGCCAGCAGCTTAGTGGACGGGGCTGGATGGCCCCAGCATTTT.